This T cell receptor (beta chain) was captured in a study of T cells in narcolepsy. The overall study: Donors had narcolepsy type 1 or type 2, or were healthy controls.

A word on this clone: Its antigen remains unidentified.

Clones were sequenced by immunoSEQ multiplex PCR, and TCRdb holds only the in-frame ones, with some missing. The top ten hold around 1.2% of the sample, which has over 40,000 clones, around 88% seen once. Whole-study results and caveats: Blood of same and different patients, but not healthy controls, reportedly held recurring autoreactive clonotypes. Autoreactive HCRT-specific and TRIB2-specific clonotypes were marked in same-patient CSF-versus-blood CD4+ comparisons. No autoreactive T cell clone sequences appeared in some memory CD4+ repertoires.

The CDR3 has 13 residues. The germline V gene encodes CDR1 MNHEY and CDR2 SVGAGI. The V end lost 0 bases, the J end lost 3 bases, and 5 bases lay between the germline ends. This sequence joins TRBV6-5 and TRBJ1-1; D gene uncertain. The sample was CD45RA- memory CD4+ T cells from PBMCs. This TCR came from a human donor with narcolepsy. The CDR3 nucleotides read TGTGCCAGCAGTTACTCTAGGGACACTGAAGCTTTCTTT. Protein product: CASSYSRDTEAFF.